The sequence of this T cell receptor beta chain was determined in a study of CD8+ T cells in alopecia areata (dated by TCRdb to 2017 to 2018). In the study overall: High-throughput TCRbeta sequencing was used to examine T cell clonal expansion in alopecia areata in both the C3H/HeJ mouse model and human patients. Human TCRbeta sequencing covered scalp tissue and sorted CD4+ and CD8+ peripheral blood T cells from patchy and totalis/universalis alopecia areata patients and healthy controls. Clonality in the scalp was compared among normal scalp (n=4), patchy alopecia areata scalp (n=8), and alopecia totalis/universalis scalp (n=8). RNA was obtained with the PAXgene miRNA kit for fixed scalp, the miRNeasy kit for PBMCs, and the RNeasy kit for mouse skin. TCRbeta CDR3 regions were amplified by immunoSEQ multiplex PCR with 35 Vbeta forward and 13 Jbeta reverse primers.

Summary of the overall study and its limitations: Compared with normal scalp, lesional scalp had higher clonality and more expanded CD8+ clones, particularly in alopecia totalis/universalis, a pattern that suggests antigenic drive. Shared TCR sequences between patients were less evident than in mice, which may be partly attributable to HLA diversity in the patient population. Scalp TCR repertoire analysis is complicated because resident alphabeta T cells in normal human skin are also sequenced, whereas mouse skin is dominated by gammadelta T cells.

Libraries were built with the immunoSEQ multiplex PCR assay. For TCR sequencing, RNA was extracted from every sample and reverse transcribed into cDNA to serve as template. SuperScript III was used to make first-strand cDNA, primed with a 2:1 mix of oligo-dT and random hexamers. Amplification bias was assessed with a synthetic immune receptor repertoire, and residual bias was removed computationally. Per the authors' processing: Raw reads were preprocessed to remove errors, and CDR3 was defined according to IMGT conventions as the region from the conserved cysteine to phenylalanine. Clonality was calculated as 1 minus Shannon entropy normalized by log2 of the number of productive unique TCRs. Scalp TCRbeta sequences were cross-referenced with sorted blood CD4 and CD8 repertoires so that the CD4 or CD8 identity of scalp clones could be inferred. The table comes from immuneACCESS by way of TCRdb, which keeps in-frame sequences with V and J called. Part of the clones is missing from these tables; in studies checked, under half for an unresolved V gene and the rest for unknown reasons. That table is the source of V, J and clone size, and D and trimming were worked out from the DNA. For this sample the table gives about 150,000 clones, of which about three fifths were detected only once. The ten most abundant clones make up over 4% of the sample.

PBMCs were isolated by density centrifugation and stained for CD3, CD4 and CD8, after which CD4+ and CD8+ T cells were sorted on a FACSAria. Scalp biopsies and blood samples were provided by unaffected controls. This clone has just a few counts. Its antigen target is currently unknown. Per-base qualities were not stored, and no clone one base away is much larger. Taken from the germline V gene, the CDR1 and CDR2 loops are SGHRS and YFSETQ. The CDR3, from cysteine to phenylalanine, totals 15 residues. Only the CDR3 DNA is retained, 45 bases long and in frame from the first base. The V end gives up 0 bases and the J end 6 bases, leaving 5 bases in the junction not matched to a gene.

The chain is made from TRBV5-1 and TRBJ2-5; 10 bases in the middle match TRBD1. The sequence was collected from a human donor in good health. The sequenced sample consisted of CD4+ T cells sorted from blood. The DNA sequence is TGCGCCAGCAGCTTGGGGACAGGGGGTCAGCAGACCCAGTACTTC. Its translation is CASSLGTGGQQTQYF.